The clone carrying this T cell receptor beta chain was picked up many times. As yet, its antigen is unknown. The sample originates from a study of T-cell reconstitution after alpha-beta-depleted transplantation in children. Unique molecular identifiers featured in how the TCRbeta library was prepared. TCRdb recomputed calls from the PCR reads with MiXCR, one row per CDR3 protein. The sample has around 180,000 distinct CDR3 sequences, approximately 10% seen once. Broader study findings: Where alpha-beta T cells came from about two months after transplant was reportedly several hundred expanded graft clones. After transplant, high TCRbeta diversity at day 60 in some patients arose from surviving recipient T cells and thymic progenitors. The authors attributed T-cell counts and diversity one year after transplant mostly to newly produced T cells.

V shed 2 bases and J 4 bases; nucleotides not matched to a gene: 10. The CDR3 is 18 residues long. The germline V gene has CDR1 SGHNT and CDR2 YYREEE (reference sequence). The rearrangement links TRBV5-4 to TRBJ2-2, with TRBD2 matching 11 bases. The clonotype comes from a boy younger than 10 with acute myeloid leukemia, due to receive a stem cell transplant. Material: PBMCs, obtained before TCRalphabeta/CD19-depleted stem cell transplant. In DNA form, the CDR3 reads TGTGCCAGCAGCTTCCCCTATAGCGGGGGGGCGGGCACCGGGGAGCTGTTTTTT. Translating it yields CASSFPYSGGAGTGELFF.